This section outlines one T cell receptor beta chain sequence together with its context. Its target is not known. The sample belongs to a study of CD8 T cells in ankylosing spondylitis. General observations from the study: Enrichment of disease-linked clones was reportedly significant in matched ankylosing spondylitis synovial fluid. Characteristic of ankylosing spondylitis blood, it appeared, was a TCR beta motif comprising roughly eight highly homologous variants.

Libraries for TCR beta were made by quantitative 5'-RACE with molecular barcodes. TCRdb reprocessed the 5' RACE reads with MiXCR, giving one entry per CDR3 protein. The table lists 800,000 to 900,000 distinct CDR3 sequences, about 11% of them singletons. The V segment lost 5 bases and the J segment 2 bases; nucleotides outside the gene matches: 3. Germline CDR1 reads GTSNPN; CDR2 reads SVGIG (reference sequence). CDR3 length equals 13 residues. Sequences were obtained from blood, either unsorted or a sorted T cell fraction (not recorded which). The TCR comes from a male donor with ankylosing spondylitis. The chain uses TRBV30 and TRBJ2-7, with TRBD1 matching over 10 bases. As DNA, the CDR3 is TGTGCCTGGGAGGGGACAGGGGCCTACGAGCAGTACTTC. It translates to CAWEGTGAYEQYF. The whole variable domain, filled in from reference TRBV30 and TRBJ2-7, reads SQTIHQWPATLVQPVGSPLSLECTVEGTSNPNLYWYRQAAGRGLQLLFYSVGIGQISSEVPQNLSASRPQDRQFILSSKKLLLSDSGFYLCAWEGTGAYEQYFGPGTRLTVT.